The present entry profiles one T cell receptor (beta chain) with its context. The sample originates from a study of control samples from healthy donors and cancer patients. The CDR3 consists of 14 residues. The V end lost 2 bases, the J end lost 5 bases, and 12 bases lay between the germline ends. The germline V gene encodes CDR1 MDHEN and CDR2 SYDVKM. Assay used: immunoSEQ multiplex PCR; TCRdb lists only in-frame clones, some missing. The data show over 100,000 clones, 75% to 95% seen once. V and J are TRBV28 and TRBJ1-2; weak D call: TRBD1 (5 bases). Sequenced input: blood. The receptor comes from a middle-aged man in good health. The CDR3 coding sequence is TGTGCCAGCAGTTTAGGGACCACGAGATATGGCTACACCTTC. It is translated as CASSLGTTRYGYTF.